In this sample, the clone carrying this TCR beta chain turned up a few times. This entry comes from a study of human T cells and chemical hapten exposure. Turning to the study itself: Patch tests applied 0.01% DPC to the upper back, read at 6 days. The patients, most of them female, presented with alopecia areata, totalis or universalis.

This CDR3 contains 15 residues. The junction had 4 bases not matched to a gene; V was cut back by 4 bases and J by 0 bases. Looked up from germline, CDR1 is SGHAT and CDR2 is FQNNGV. MiXCR, applied by TCRdb to the RACE reads, yields one record per CDR3 protein. The sample lists 150,000 to 200,000 distinct CDR3 sequences, approximately 15% occurring once. Time point defined: patch test 1, 2 weeks after DPC sensitization. Treatment denoted: therapeutic diphenylcyclopropenone sensitization with weekly scalp DPC. The starting material was whole blood, obtained in connection with sensitization to the hapten diphenylcyclopropenone (DPC). The sequence was obtained from a woman in her thirties with alopecia areata. Some clones in this sample may be carry-over from other donors' samples. This chain uses TRBV11-2 with TRBJ1-1; TRBD1 matches 8 bases. CDR3 protein: CASSYKQGVNTEAFF. The CDR3 DNA sequence: TGTGCCAGCAGCTACAAACAGGGGGTGAACACTGAAGCTTTCTTT.